This T cell receptor (beta chain) was found in a study of T cell changes during pregnancy in multiple sclerosis. TCRdb's copy holds only in-frame clones and misses some; the assay was immunoSEQ multiplex PCR. The sample lists 50,000 to 75,000 clones, roughly nine tenths seen once, with about 3.1% in the top ten. The TCR sequence derives from a female donor in good health, enrolled as a control in a pregnancy study. The source was peripheral blood, collected in the first trimester of pregnancy.

CDR3 amino acids: CSVHGGYTEAFF. In DNA form, the CDR3 reads TGCAGCGTCCACGGGGGGTACACTGAAGCTTTCTTT. This chain connects TRBV29-1 to TRBJ1-1, with D perhaps TRBD1 (5 bases). The V and J ends lost 6 bases and 3 bases respectively, with 11 bases between them. Germline V gene lookup returns CDR1 SQVTM and CDR2 ANQGSEA. The CDR3 sequence is 12 residues long.